This TCR beta chain was retrieved from a study of CD8 T cells in ankylosing spondylitis. TCRdb passed the 5' RACE reads through MiXCR, listing each CDR3 protein once. This repertoire shows around 250,000 distinct CDR3 sequences, around 10% found once; its top ten account for about 6.8%. This clonotype was seen repeatedly, ten times or more. CDR3 length equals 15 residues. V shed 6 bases, J shed 6 bases, and the junction held 12 bases outside the gene matches. The V call is TRBV12-3 or TRBV12-4, the J call TRBJ2-7; 9 bases match TRBD1. The receptor's source is a male donor with ankylosing spondylitis or in good health (not recorded which). The sequencing sample was made of blood, either unsorted or a sorted T cell fraction (not recorded which). In DNA form, the CDR3 reads TGTGCCAGCAGCCTAAACCGGGACAGGGAATCCGAGCAGTACTTC. As protein: CASSLNRDRESEQYF.